The T cell receptor (beta chain) under discussion was sequenced for a study of cytomegalovirus exposure and HLA in healthy donors. Overall study results and limits: With further analysis later on, most CMV-associated TCR beta chains appeared HLA-restricted. The authors later linked a missense DCLRE1C variant to TCR beta V- and J-gene trimming.

Primers included in the PCR were 60 Vbeta and 13 Jbeta primers. Assay used: immunoSEQ multiplex PCR; TCRdb lists only in-frame clones, some missing. The table shows 65,000 to 85,000 clones, with approximately 70% occurring only once. Remarks on this clone: Antigen: not known.

This TCR derives from a man in his sixties in good health and CMV-seropositive. Sequencing input: PBMCs.

The CDR3, as DNA: TGCGCCAGCAGCCCGACAGATAGCCCCTACGAGCAGTACTTC. It is translated as CASSPTDSPYEQYF. The chain carries TRBV4-1 and TRBJ2-7; D might be TRBD1 (5 bases). The CDR3 is 14 amino acids. Trimming cost V 4 bases and J 2 bases, with 12 bases left between them. Germline-derived CDR1 and CDR2 are MGHRA and YSYEKL.